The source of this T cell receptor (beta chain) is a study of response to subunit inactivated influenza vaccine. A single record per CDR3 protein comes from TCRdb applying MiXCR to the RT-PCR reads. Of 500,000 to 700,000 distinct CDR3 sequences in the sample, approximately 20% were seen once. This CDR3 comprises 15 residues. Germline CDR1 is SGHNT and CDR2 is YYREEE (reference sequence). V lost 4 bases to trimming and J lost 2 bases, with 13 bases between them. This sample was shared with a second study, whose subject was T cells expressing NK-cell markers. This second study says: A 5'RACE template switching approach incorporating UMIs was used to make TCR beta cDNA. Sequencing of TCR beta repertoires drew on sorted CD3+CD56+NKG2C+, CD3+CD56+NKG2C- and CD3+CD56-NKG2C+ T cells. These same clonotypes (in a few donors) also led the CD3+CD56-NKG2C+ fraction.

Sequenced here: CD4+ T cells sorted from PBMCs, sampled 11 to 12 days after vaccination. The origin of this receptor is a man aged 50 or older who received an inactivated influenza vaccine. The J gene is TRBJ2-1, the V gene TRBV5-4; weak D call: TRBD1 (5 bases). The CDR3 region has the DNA TGTGCCAGCAGCCCCAGCAGGACAACCTACAATGAGCAGTTCTTC. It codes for CASSPSRTTYNEQFF.